This TCR beta chain was observed in a study of beta chain features in type 1 diabetes (dated by TCRdb to between 2018 and 2020). In the study overall: Mean age, gender distribution, total cell number and subset yield did not differ between patients and healthy donors. A total of roughly 98,000,000 sorted cells were examined across all samples, and a strong correlation was observed between cell number per subset and RNA yield. The study compared the TCRB repertoires of sorted circulating CD4+ T cell subsets in recently diagnosed type 1 diabetes patients with those in matched healthy donors. Naive and central memory subsets were obtained from all 30 or so donors, but regulatory and stem cell-like memory subsets were isolated from only 8 patients and roughly 8 healthy donors.

Clipping removes 1 base from V and 7 bases from J, with 6 as the unmatched junction base count. For CDR1 and CDR2, the germline V gene lists SGHTA and FQGNSA. The CDR3 covers 15 residues, taking in both the cysteine and the phenylalanine. The kept DNA is CDR3 alone, 45 bases in frame from the first base. What the authors observed across the whole study: Type 1 diabetes patients showed a moderate but significant shortening of TCRB CDR3 length in all four CD4+ subsets. Because cDNA was sequenced instead of genomic DNA, activated cells with high expression could be over-represented, although the groups did not differ in activation or CD3 levels. At VDJ recombination sites, patients with type 1 diabetes made fewer insertions and deleted more nucleotides, a pattern implying thymic rearrangement abnormalities. PCR may preferentially amplify shorter templates, but because patient and control samples were amplified and corrected together, any resulting skew would affect both groups equally. Because the HLA sub-analyses included only small numbers of individuals, any influence of HLA type on TCRB rearrangement was left unresolved. Naive, central memory and regulatory TCRB repertoires appeared to be more similar among patients than among healthy donors.

Each donor gave one peripheral blood draw, around 0.12 L on average, collected into heparinised tubes. A BD FACSAria II and a panel including CD45RO, CCR7, CD25, CD127, CD95 and CD27 were used to sort naive, central memory, regulatory and stem cell-like memory CD4+ T cells. All sorted populations exceeded 95% purity. PBMCs were separated immediately by Lymphoprep density gradient centrifugation and were stained directly, without being cultured. Samples were stained and sorted in pairs, with one healthy donor and one patient per experiment, so that batch effects were minimized. The entire amount of isolated RNA was reverse transcribed using the High Capacity cDNA Reverse Transcription Kit, so the sequenced TCRB transcripts were expressed ones. Naive, central memory and regulatory T cell samples underwent deep immunoSEQ sequencing, averaging approximately 3.3 million total reads per sample. Sorted cells were lysed in RLT buffer, and RNA was extracted using DNase-treated RNeasy Micro or Mini kits according to cell number. To prevent cross-contamination, every cell subset was processed on its own, while patient and healthy donor samples were processed together. The immunoSEQ multiplex PCR was used to amplify TCRB sequences from cDNA, yielding 87-bp fragments that span the CDR3 region. Amplicons were sequenced on the Illumina HiSeq platform. Regarding the original processing steps: PCR bias was computationally corrected using synthetic template baselines, reads within Hamming distance 2 were collapsed, and singletons that could not be merged were discarded. Reads were aligned against IMGT to assign V, D and J genes, CDR3 length and insertions or deletions at six rearrangement sites. Clonotype counts were normalized to sorted cell number within each subset before computing true diversity and Gini coefficients with the tcR R package. The overlap coefficient, calculated on TCRB nucleotide sequences, was used to measure repertoire sharing. As a proxy for the pre-selection repertoire, out-of-frame TCRB sequences from naive cells were analyzed. This is the immuneACCESS table as TCRdb keeps it, with only in-frame sequences that have V and J called. A part of the clones is gone; compared with another copy, unresolved V genes explain less than half, and the rest is unexplained. The DNA gave D and trimming, while V, J and clone size come from that table. This sample lists hundreds of thousands of clones; over 12% were detected once. Of the sample, roughly 0.04% falls within the top ten clones.

Only a few counts were recorded for this clone. Its specific antigen is unknown. Base qualities are not provided; no much larger clone lies one nucleotide away. This sequence originates from a man younger than 30 with type 1 diabetes. Sequencing used naive CD4+ T cells from blood. Reading the label with the study, this specimen's cell subset or site is: true naive CD4+ T cells. The rearrangement combines TRBV7-2 with TRBJ2-1; the junction holds 8 bases that match TRBD2. The DNA sequence is given as TGTGCCAGCAGCTTAGACGGGAGGGTCGGGAATGAGCAGTTCTTC. This gives the protein CASSLDGRVGNEQFF.